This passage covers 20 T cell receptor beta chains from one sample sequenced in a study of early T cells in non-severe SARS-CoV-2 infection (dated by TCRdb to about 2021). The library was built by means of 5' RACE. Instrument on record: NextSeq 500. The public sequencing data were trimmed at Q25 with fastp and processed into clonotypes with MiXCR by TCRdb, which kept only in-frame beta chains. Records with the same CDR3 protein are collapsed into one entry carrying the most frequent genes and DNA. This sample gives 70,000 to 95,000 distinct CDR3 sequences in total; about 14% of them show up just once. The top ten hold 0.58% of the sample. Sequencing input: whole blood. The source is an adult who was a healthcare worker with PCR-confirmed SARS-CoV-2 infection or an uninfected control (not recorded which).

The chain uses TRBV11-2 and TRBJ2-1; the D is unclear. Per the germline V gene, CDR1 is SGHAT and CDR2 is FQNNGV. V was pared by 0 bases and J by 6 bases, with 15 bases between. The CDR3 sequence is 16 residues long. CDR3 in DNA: TGTGCCAGCAGCTTAGATTACGTCGGGCCTCGCAATGAGCAGTTCTTC. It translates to CASSLDYVGPRNEQFF.

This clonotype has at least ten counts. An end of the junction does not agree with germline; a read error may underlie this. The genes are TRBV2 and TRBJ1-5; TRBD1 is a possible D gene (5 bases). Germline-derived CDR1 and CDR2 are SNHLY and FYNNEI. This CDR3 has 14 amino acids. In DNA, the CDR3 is TGTGCCACCAGTTGGGCAGGGAGCAATCAGCCCCAGCATTTT. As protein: CATSWAGSNQPQHF.

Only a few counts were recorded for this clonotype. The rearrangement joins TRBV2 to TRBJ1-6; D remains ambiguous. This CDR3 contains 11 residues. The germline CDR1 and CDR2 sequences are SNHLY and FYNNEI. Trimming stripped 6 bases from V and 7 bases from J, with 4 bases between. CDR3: CASRGNSPLHF. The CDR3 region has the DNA TGTGCCAGCAGAGGGAATTCACCCCTCCACTTT.

The CDR3 loop reads CASTQGNNQPQHF. CDR3 nucleotides: TGTGCCAGTACCCAGGGTAACAATCAGCCCCAGCATTTT. The J gene is TRBJ1-5, the V gene TRBV19, with a possible D match to TRBD1 (5 bases). CDR1 and CDR2 (germline): LNHDA, SQIVND (reference sequence). CDR3 length: 13 residues. V was clipped by 7 bases and J by 3 bases, with 10 bases between them.

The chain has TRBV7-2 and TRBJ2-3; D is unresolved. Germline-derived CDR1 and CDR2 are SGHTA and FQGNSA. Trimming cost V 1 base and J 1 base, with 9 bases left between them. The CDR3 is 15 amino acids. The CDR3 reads CASSLVNARTDTQYF. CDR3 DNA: TGTGCCAGCAGCTTAGTCAACGCCCGCACAGATACGCAGTATTTT.

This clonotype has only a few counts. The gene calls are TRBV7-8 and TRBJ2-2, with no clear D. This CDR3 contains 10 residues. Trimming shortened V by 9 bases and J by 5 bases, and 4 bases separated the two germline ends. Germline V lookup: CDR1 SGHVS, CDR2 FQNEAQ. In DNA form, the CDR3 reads TGTGCCAGTGGAACCGGGGAGCTGTTTTTT. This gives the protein CASGTGELFF.

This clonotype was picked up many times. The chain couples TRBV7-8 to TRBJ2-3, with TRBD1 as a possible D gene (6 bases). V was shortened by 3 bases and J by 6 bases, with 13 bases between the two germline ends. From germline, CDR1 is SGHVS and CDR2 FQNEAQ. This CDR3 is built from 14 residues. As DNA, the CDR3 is TGTGCCAGCAGCTTTCAGGGACAAACGGATACGCAGTATTTT. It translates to CASSFQGQTDTQYF.

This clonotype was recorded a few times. The CDR3 region is CASSPTLGGLSLTGELFF. The CDR3 region has the DNA TGTGCCAGCAGCCCAACCCTCGGGGGACTGAGTCTCACCGGGGAGCTGTTTTTT. This chain connects TRBV7-3 to TRBJ2-2; perhaps TRBD2 as D (6 bases). Germline loops: CDR1 SGHTA, CDR2 FQGTGA. The CDR3 covers 18 residues. The V end was cut by 5 bases, the J end by 4 bases, with 23 bases between.

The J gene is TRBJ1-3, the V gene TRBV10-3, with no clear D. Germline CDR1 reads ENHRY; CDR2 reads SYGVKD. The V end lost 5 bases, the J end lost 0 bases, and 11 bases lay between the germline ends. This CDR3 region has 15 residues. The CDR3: CAISPTPVSGNTIYF. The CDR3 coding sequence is TGTGCCATCAGTCCGACGCCAGTCTCTGGAAACACCATATATTTT.

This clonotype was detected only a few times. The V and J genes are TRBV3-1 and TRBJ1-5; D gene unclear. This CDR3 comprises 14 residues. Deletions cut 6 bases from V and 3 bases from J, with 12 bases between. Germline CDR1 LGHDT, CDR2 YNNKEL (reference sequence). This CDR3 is CASSQDRLNQPQHF. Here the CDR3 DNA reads TGTGCCAGCAGTCAGGACCGACTCAATCAGCCCCAGCATTTT.

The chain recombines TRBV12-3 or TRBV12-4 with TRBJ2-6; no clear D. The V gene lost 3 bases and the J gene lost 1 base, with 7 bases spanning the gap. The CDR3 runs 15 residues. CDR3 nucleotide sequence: TGTGCCAGCAGTTTGTGGTCTTCTGGGGCCAACGTCCTGACTTTC. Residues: CASSLWSSGANVLTF.

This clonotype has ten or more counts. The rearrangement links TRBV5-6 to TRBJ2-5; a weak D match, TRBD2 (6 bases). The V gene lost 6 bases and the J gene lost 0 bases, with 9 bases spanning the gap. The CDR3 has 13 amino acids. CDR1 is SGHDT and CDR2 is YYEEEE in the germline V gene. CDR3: CASTWGDQETQYF. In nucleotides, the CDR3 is TGTGCCAGCACCTGGGGGGACCAAGAGACCCAGTACTTC.

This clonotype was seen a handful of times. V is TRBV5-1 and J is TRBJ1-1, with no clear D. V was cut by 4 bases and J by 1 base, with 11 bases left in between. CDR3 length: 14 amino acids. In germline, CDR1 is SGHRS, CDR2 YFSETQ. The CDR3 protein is CASSPQSTNTEAFF. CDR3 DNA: TGCGCCAGCAGCCCCCAATCTACGAACACTGAAGCTTTCTTT. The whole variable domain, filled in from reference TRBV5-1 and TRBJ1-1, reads KAGVTQTPRYLIKTRGQQVTLSCSPISGHRSVSWYQQTPGQGLQFLFEYFSETQRNKGNFPGRFSGRQFSNSRSEMNVSTLELGDSALYLCASSPQSTNTEAFFGQGTRLTVV.

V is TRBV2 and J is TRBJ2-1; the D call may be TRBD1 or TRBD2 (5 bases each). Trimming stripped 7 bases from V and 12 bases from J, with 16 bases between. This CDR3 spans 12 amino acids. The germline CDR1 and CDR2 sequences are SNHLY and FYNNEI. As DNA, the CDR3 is TGTGCCAGCACCCCACTCAGGGACGCGCAGTTCTTC. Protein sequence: CASTPLRDAQFF.

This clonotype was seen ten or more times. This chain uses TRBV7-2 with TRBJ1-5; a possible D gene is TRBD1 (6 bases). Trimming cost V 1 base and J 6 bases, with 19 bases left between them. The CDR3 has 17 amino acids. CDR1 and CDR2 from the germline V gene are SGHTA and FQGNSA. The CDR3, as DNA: TGTGCCAGCAGCTTAGGCCCGGTTACTCAAGGGGGTCAGCCCCAGCATTTT. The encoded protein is CASSLGPVTQGGQPQHF.

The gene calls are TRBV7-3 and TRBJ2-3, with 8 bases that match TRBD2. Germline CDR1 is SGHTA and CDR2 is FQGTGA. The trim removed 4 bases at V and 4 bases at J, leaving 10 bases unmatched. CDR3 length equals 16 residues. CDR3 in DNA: TGTGCCAGCAGCTCCTTTGGACTAGCAGCCGCAGATACGCAGTATTTT. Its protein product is CASSSFGLAAADTQYF.

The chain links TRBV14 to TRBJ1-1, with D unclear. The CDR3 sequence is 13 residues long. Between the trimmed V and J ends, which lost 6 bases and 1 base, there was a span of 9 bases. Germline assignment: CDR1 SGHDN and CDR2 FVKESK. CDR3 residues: CASRQLGNTEAFF. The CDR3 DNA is TGTGCCAGCAGGCAGCTAGGGAACACTGAAGCTTTCTTT.

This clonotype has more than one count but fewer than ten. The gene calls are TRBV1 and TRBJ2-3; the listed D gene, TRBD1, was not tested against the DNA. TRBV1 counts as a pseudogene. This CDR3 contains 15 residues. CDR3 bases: TGCACCAGCGGGGGGGTAACCATTTTGCCTCCTACGCAGTATTTT. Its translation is CTSGGVTILPPTQYF.

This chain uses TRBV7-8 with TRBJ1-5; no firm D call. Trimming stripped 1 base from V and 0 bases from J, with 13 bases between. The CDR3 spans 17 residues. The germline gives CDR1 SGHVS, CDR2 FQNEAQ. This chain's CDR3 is CASSLGVATYSNQPQHF. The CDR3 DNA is TGTGCCAGCAGCTTAGGGGTAGCGACATATAGCAATCAGCCCCAGCATTTT.

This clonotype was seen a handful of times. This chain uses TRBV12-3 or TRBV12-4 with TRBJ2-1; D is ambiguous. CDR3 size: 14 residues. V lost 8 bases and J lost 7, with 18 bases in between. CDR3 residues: CASAAVTGVNEQFF. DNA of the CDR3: TGTGCCAGCGCCGCCGTTACTGGGGTTAATGAGCAGTTCTTC.